One TCR beta chain is described in this entry. Its antigen is undetermined. Generated by immunoSEQ multiplex PCR, the TCRdb table keeps only in-frame clones and is missing some. The sample shows 200,000 to 250,000 clones, approximately 88% of them seen only once. This sample is drawn from a study of Ad26.COV2.S vaccination and SARS-CoV-2 variants. Germline values: CDR1 WNHNN, CDR2 SYGVQD (reference sequence). The CDR3 loop spans 15 amino acids. V lost 2 bases, J lost 2 bases, and 11 bases lay in between. Treatment here: 19 received Ad26.COV2.S at low or high dose, single or two shots; five or six received placebo; per-sample allocation not given. Specimen acquisition occurred on day 63 following the initial vaccine or placebo injection. Study results and limitations: Placebo recipients and vaccine recipients were similar in non-spike TCR breadth.

The source was peripheral blood, collected in a trial of Ad26.COV2.S vaccine versus placebo. This clonotype originated in a person between 18 and 65 years old who received the Ad26.COV2.S COVID-19 vaccine or a placebo. This chain uses TRBV10-1 with TRBJ2-3, with a weak D call TRBD1 (5 bases). The DNA for the CDR3 is TGCGCCAGCAGTGAGGGGCAGGGATCCACAGATACGCAGTATTTT. It yields the protein CASSEGQGSTDTQYF.